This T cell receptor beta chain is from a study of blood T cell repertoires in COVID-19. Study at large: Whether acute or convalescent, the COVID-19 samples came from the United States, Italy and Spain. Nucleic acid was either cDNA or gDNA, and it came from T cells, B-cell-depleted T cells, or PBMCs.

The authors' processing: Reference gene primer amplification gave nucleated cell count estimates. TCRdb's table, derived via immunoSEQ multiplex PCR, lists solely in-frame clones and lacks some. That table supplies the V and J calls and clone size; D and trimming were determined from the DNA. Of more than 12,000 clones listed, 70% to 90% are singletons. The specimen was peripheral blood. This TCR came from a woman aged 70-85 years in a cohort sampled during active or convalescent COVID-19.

The CDR3 coding sequence is TGCAGTGCTGTCGGGGGGACGCAGTATTTT. Its protein product is CSAVGGTQYF. This sequence joins TRBV20-1 and TRBJ2-3; 7 bases are shared with TRBD2. V lost 5 bases, J lost 9 bases, and 2 bases stayed unmatched. The germline V gene encodes CDR1 DFQATT and CDR2 SNEGSKA (reference sequence). The CDR3 extends over 10 amino acids.